These T cell receptor beta chains were read from a single sample in a study of shared clonotypes between healthy human individuals. Sequencing used immunoSEQ multiplex PCR; TCRdb keeps in-frame clones, though not all of them. The data contain over 2 million clones, 85% to 95% of them singletons. What was sequenced was naive CD8+ T cells sorted from blood. All receptors come from a young man in good health. CDR3s include the opening cysteine and the closing phenylalanine or tryptophan. The D gene is left open where the match is weak. Part of the rows lack a size; the others show once, few, many or a class for expanded clones.

v_gene,d_gene,j_gene,abundance,CDR3aa,CDR3nt
TRBV4-1,NA,TRBJ2-1,NA,CATSEGSSYNEQFF,TGCGCCACCTCGGAGGGGAGCTCCTACAATGAGCAGTTCTTC
TRBV2,NA,TRBJ2-1,NA,CASVLVLAGANEQFF,TGTGCCAGCGTGTTAGTGTTGGCAGGGGCCAATGAGCAGTTCTTC
TRBV10-3,TRBD1,TRBJ1-1,NA,CAISEGQVLNTEAFF,TGTGCCATCAGTGAGGGACAGGTGCTGAACACTGAAGCTTTCTTT
TRBV7-9,NA,TRBJ2-5,NA,CASSLELAVQETQYF,TGTGCCAGCAGCTTGGAACTAGCAGTCCAGGAGACCCAGTACTTC
TRBV7-9,NA,TRBJ2-7,NA,CASSHQGTGEQYF,TGTGCCAGCAGCCACCAGGGTACTGGCGAGCAGTACTTC
TRBV7-9,NA,TRBJ2-3,NA,CASSWPDTQYF,TGTGCCAGCTCCTGGCCAGATACGCAGTATTTT
TRBV19,NA,TRBJ2-7,NA,CASRSQDRGYEQYF,TGTGCCAGTAGGAGTCAGGACCGGGGGTACGAGCAGTACTTC
TRBV6-5,NA,TRBJ1-2,once,CATGESRNYGYTF,TGTGCCACCGGGGAGTCAAGGAACTATGGCTACACCTTC
TRBV9,NA,TRBJ1-6,NA,CASSVEPQASYNSPLHF,TGTGCCAGCAGCGTAGAGCCCCAGGCCTCCTATAATTCACCCCTCCACTTT
TRBV7-9,NA,TRBJ1-2,NA,CASSLGNGYTF,TGTGCCAGCAGCTTGGGGAATGGCTACACCTTC
TRBV27,TRBD2,TRBJ2-7,NA,CASGIAGTHEQYF,TGTGCCAGCGGTATAGCGGGGACCCACGAGCAGTACTTC
TRBV4-1,TRBD1,TRBJ1-1,NA,CASSQGRQGIEAFF,TGCGCCAGCAGCCAAGGAAGACAGGGTATTGAAGCTTTCTTT
TRBV7-9,NA,TRBJ2-5,NA,CASSLDWVQETQYF,TGTGCCAGCAGTCTAGACTGGGTCCAAGAGACCCAGTACTTC
TRBV11-2,NA,TRBJ2-7,once,CASSHADRPYEQYF,TGTGCCAGCAGCCACGCGGACAGACCTTACGAGCAGTACTTC
TRBV29-1,TRBD1,TRBJ2-1,few,CSVGAGGSEQFF,TGCAGCGTTGGTGCAGGGGGCTCTGAGCAGTTCTTC
TRBV7-9,NA,TRBJ1-2,NA,CASTTSWVADGYTF,TGTGCCAGCACCACATCCTGGGTGGCGGATGGCTACACCTTC
TRBV9,NA,TRBJ1-6,NA,CASSVEVESPLHF,TGTGCCAGCAGCGTAGAGGTAGAGTCACCCCTCCACTTT
TRBV9,TRBD1,TRBJ1-1,NA,CASSGQANTEAFF,TGTGCCAGCTCCGGACAGGCGAACACTGAAGCTTTCTTT
TRBV7-2,TRBD1,TRBJ2-7,NA,CASSLGQGVLHEQYF,TGTGCCAGCAGCTTGGGACAGGGGGTCTTACACGAGCAGTACTTC
TRBV4-1,TRBD1,TRBJ2-5,NA,CASSPRQGETQYF,TGCGCCAGCAGCCCCAGACAGGGGGAGACCCAGTACTTC
TRBV12-5,NA,TRBJ1-2,NA,CASGEEIYGYTF,TGTGCTAGTGGCGAGGAGATCTATGGCTACACCTTC
TRBV5-4,NA,TRBJ2-7,once,CASSRREAYEQYF,TGTGCCAGCAGCCGGCGGGAAGCCTACGAGCAGTACTTC
TRBV5-4,NA,TRBJ1-1,NA,CASSFVGSPNTEAFF,TGTGCCAGCAGCTTTGTCGGCAGCCCGAACACTGAAGCTTTCTTT
TRBV5-1,TRBD1,TRBJ2-2,NA,CASSLATDRGTRDYNTGELFF,TGCGCCAGCAGCTTGGCAACGGACAGGGGTACCCGGGACTACAACACCGGGGAGCTGTTTTTT
TRBV9,NA,TRBJ1-1,NA,CASSATVNTEAFF,TGTGCCAGCAGCGCGACAGTGAACACTGAAGCTTTCTTT
TRBV6-1,TRBD1,TRBJ1-4,NA,CASTEIGQGWKKLFF,TGTGCCAGCACCGAGATAGGACAGGGGTGGAAAAAACTGTTTTTT
TRBV27,NA,TRBJ2-5,NA,CASSLMIQETQYF,TGTGCCAGCAGTCTGATGATCCAAGAGACCCAGTACTTC
TRBV4-3,NA,TRBJ2-1,NA,CASSSVAGPYNEQFF,TGCGCCAGCAGCTCCGTGGCGGGACCCTACAATGAGCAGTTCTTC
TRBV27,NA,TRBJ2-3,once,CASSFSEGDTQYF,TGTGCCAGCAGTTTTTCCGAGGGTGATACGCAGTATTTT
TRBV7-9,NA,TRBJ2-7,once,CASSLVSGVGEQYF,TGTGCCAGCAGCTTAGTATCCGGGGTTGGCGAGCAGTACTTC
TRBV9,NA,TRBJ2-7,NA,CASSRSGTGMYEQYF,TGTGCCAGCAGCCGATCCGGGACTGGGATGTACGAGCAGTACTTC
TRBV19,NA,TRBJ2-7,NA,CATSPGRHEQYF,TGTGCCACATCCCCAGGGCGGCACGAGCAGTACTTC
TRBV6-5,NA,TRBJ2-7,NA,CASSYTGSSHEQYF,TGTGCCAGCAGTTACACCGGGAGTTCCCACGAGCAGTACTTC
TRBV11-1,NA,TRBJ1-1,NA,CASSSGTGGTEAFF,TGTGCCAGCAGTTCCGGGACGGGGGGCACTGAAGCTTTCTTT
TRBV7-6,NA,TRBJ1-2,once,CASSLAGWDQGNYGYTF,TGTGCCAGCAGCTTAGCGGGTTGGGACCAGGGGAACTATGGCTACACCTTC
TRBV10-1,TRBD2,TRBJ2-3,NA,CASSDGTTTDTQYF,TGCGCCAGCAGTGATGGGACTACCACAGATACGCAGTATTTT
TRBV18,TRBD2,TRBJ2-7,NA,CASSPSSTSGYYEQYF,TGTGCCAGCTCACCCTCCTCGACTAGCGGGTACTACGAGCAGTACTTC